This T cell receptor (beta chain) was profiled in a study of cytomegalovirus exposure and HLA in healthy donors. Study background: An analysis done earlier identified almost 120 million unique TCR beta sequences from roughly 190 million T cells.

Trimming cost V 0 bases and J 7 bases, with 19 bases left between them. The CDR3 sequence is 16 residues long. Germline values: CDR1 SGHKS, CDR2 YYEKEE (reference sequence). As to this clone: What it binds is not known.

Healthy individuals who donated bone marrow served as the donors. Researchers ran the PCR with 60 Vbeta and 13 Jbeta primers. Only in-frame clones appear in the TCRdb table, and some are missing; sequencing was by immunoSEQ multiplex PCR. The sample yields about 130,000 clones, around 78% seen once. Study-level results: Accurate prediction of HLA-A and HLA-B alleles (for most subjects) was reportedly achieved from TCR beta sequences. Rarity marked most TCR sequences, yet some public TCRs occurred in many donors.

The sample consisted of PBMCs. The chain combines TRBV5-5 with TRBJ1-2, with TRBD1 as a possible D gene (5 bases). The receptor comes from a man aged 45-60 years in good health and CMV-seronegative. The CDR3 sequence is CASSLEGFLGLSGYTF. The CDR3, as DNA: TGTGCCAGCAGCTTGGAGGGGTTTTTGGGCTTGAGTGGCTACACCTTC.